Below are 13 T cell receptor beta chains sequenced from a single sample in a study of blood T cell repertoires in COVID-19. Clones were read by immunoSEQ multiplex PCR, and TCRdb kept only the in-frame ones, dropping some. The table has fewer than 450,000 clones, 90% seen once; the top ten hold 0.6%. The sequenced sample was PBMCs or T cells enriched from blood (not recorded which). Source of these receptors: a man aged 18 to 29 who had recovered from COVID-19.

V and J are TRBV11-3 and TRBJ1-6; 7 nucleotides line up with TRBD1. The CDR3 contains 15 residues. The germline CDR1 and CDR2 sequences are SGHNT and YENEEA. The junction had 10 bases not matched to a gene; V was cut back by 5 bases and J by 9 bases. The CDR3 DNA reads as TGTGCCAGCAGCGGTCGACAGGGAGGAACTTCACCCCTCCACTTT. Protein: CASSGRQGGTSPLHF.

The genes are TRBV7-9 and TRBJ2-3, with D maybe TRBD1 (5 bases). V gave up 0 bases and J gave up 1 base, with 14 bases separating them. Germline CDR1 and CDR2: SEHNR and FQNEAQ (reference sequence). The CDR3 consists of 17 residues. For the CDR3, the DNA is TGTGCCAGCAGCTTAGCAGGGGTGTTCCAGGGCACAGATACGCAGTATTTT. Its protein is CASSLAGVFQGTDTQYF.

The chain has TRBV19 and TRBJ1-5; TRBD1 aligns across 7 bases. The CDR3 consists of 14 residues. The V and J ends lost 7 bases and 3 bases, in that order; junction bases with no gene match: 6. In germline, CDR1 is LNHDA, CDR2 SQIVND (reference sequence). DNA of the CDR3: TGTGCCAGTACCGTGGGACAGCTCAATCAGCCCCAGCATTTT. It encodes CASTVGQLNQPQHF.

This chain connects TRBV6-5 to TRBJ2-5, with 7 bases that match TRBD1. The CDR3 covers 15 residues. V lost 6 bases and J lost 2; bases outside the gene matches: 9. The V gene's germline CDR1 is MNHEY and CDR2 SVGAGI. The CDR3 region has the DNA TGTGCCAGCAGCCATGACAGGGATCGGCAAGAGACCCAGTACTTC. It translates to CASSHDRDRQETQYF.

Worth noting for this clone: The same CDR3 can be traced to other DNA sequences in this sample. V is TRBV9 and J is TRBJ1-1; weak D call: TRBD1 (5 bases). CDR3 length equals 14 residues. Germline values: CDR1 SGDLS, CDR2 YYNGEE. V was pared by 0 bases and J by 2 bases, with 8 bases between. CDR3: CASSVEGANTEAFF. The CDR3 region has the DNA TGTGCCAGCAGCGTAGAAGGGGCTAACACTGAAGCTTTCTTT.

The genes are TRBV6-4 and TRBJ1-6; D is unresolved. Germline assignment: CDR1 MRHNA and CDR2 SNTAGT. There are 17 residues in the CDR3. Trimming shortened V by 2 bases and J by 6 bases, and 17 bases separated the two germline ends. This CDR3 reads CASSDGIRREVNSPLHF. CDR3 DNA sequence: TGTGCCAGCAGTGACGGCATACGGAGGGAGGTTAATTCACCCCTCCACTTT.

The CDR3 spells CASATGLNEQFF. The CDR3 DNA is TGCGCCAGCGCCACAGGGCTCAATGAGCAGTTCTTC. The chain uses TRBV5-1 and TRBJ2-1; maybe TRBD1 (6 bases). Per the germline V gene, CDR1 is SGHRS and CDR2 is YFSETQ. V shed 7 bases and J shed 6 bases, with 11 bases lying between them. The CDR3 length is 12 residues.

This sequence joins TRBV6-6 and TRBJ1-6; 9 bases match TRBD1. Losses at the gene ends were 7 bases for V and 8 bases for J; bases not matched to a gene: 3. There are 13 residues in the CDR3. Germline assignment: CDR1 MNHNY and CDR2 SVGAGI (reference sequence). CDR3 sequence reads: CASTDRGDSPLHF. DNA for the CDR3: TGTGCCAGCACGGACAGGGGTGATTCACCCCTCCACTTT.

The V gene is TRBV20-1, the J gene TRBJ2-1; the D gene is possibly TRBD2 (5 bases). Between the trimmed V and J ends, which lost 3 bases and 8 bases, there was a span of 20 bases. CDR3 length: 15 amino acids. CDR1 is DFQATT and CDR2 is SNEGSKA in the germline V gene (reference sequence). The CDR3, as DNA: TGCAGTGCTAGTGAACCGGGATTATCGATTCATGAGCAGTTCTTC. Its protein is CSASEPGLSIHEQFF.

The gene calls are TRBV2 and TRBJ2-7; TRBD1 is a possible D gene (6 bases). Germline CDR1 SNHLY, CDR2 FYNNEI. This CDR3 is 15 amino acids long. Between the trimmed V and J ends, which lost 3 bases and 5 bases, there was a span of 17 bases. The CDR3 loop is CASSEVRAGADEQYF. The CDR3 bases are TGTGCCAGCAGTGAGGTTCGGGCAGGGGCGGACGAGCAGTACTTC.

The chain links TRBV11-2 to TRBJ2-7; 14 bases are a match to TRBD2. The germline CDR1 and CDR2 sequences are SGHAT and FQNNGV. The CDR3 contains 17 residues. After removal of 3 bases from V and 4 bases from J, the junction contained 8 bases not matched to a gene. CDR3 bases: TGTGCCAGCAGCTTTGGAACCGGGACTAGCGGGAGTTACGAGCAGTACTTC. Its protein product is CASSFGTGTSGSYEQYF.

The chain recombines TRBV5-1 with TRBJ2-4, with D tentatively TRBD1 (9 bases). Germline CDR1 SGHRS, CDR2 YFSETQ. CDR3 length: 16 amino acids. V was clipped by 4 bases and J by 11 bases, with 25 bases between them. CDR3 DNA sequence: TGCGCCAGCAGCATAGGACAGGGGCCGGGACTAGAGTTTCAGTACTTC. Translation: CASSIGQGPGLEFQYF.

J is TRBJ1-5 and V is TRBV7-2; D gene unclear. Trimming removed 5 bases from V and 0 bases from J, with 11 bases in between. The CDR3 contains 15 residues. Germline V CDR1 and CDR2: SGHTA, FQGNSA. As DNA, the CDR3 is TGTGCCAGCAGCCCAGCGGCATCTAGCAATCAGCCCCAGCATTTT. Amino acids: CASSPAASSNQPQHF.